Below, 10 T cell receptor beta chains from the same sample are listed, as sequenced in a study of shared clonotypes between healthy human individuals. Profiling relied on immunoSEQ multiplex PCR, and the TCRdb table lists in-frame clones only, not all of them. The profile shows 600,000 to 750,000 clones, roughly 91% of them singletons. The specimen sequenced was memory CD8+ T cells from PBMCs. Regarding subset: CD45RO+ cells pooled with CCR7-negative TemRA cells. The receptors come from a man younger than 35 in good health. Some clones in this sample may be carry-over from other donors' samples.

The chain has TRBV27 and TRBJ2-1; tentatively, D is TRBD1 (6 bases). Trimming took 3 bases from V and 7 from J, leaving 25 bases between them. Per germline, CDR1 MNHEY and CDR2 SMNVEV (reference sequence). The CDR3 covers 18 residues. CDR3 in amino acids: CASSFSFDRSPRDNEQFF. The CDR3 nucleotides are TGTGCCAGCAGTTTCTCCTTCGACAGGTCTCCTCGGGATAATGAGCAGTTCTTC.

The chain uses TRBV7-9 and TRBJ1-4; tentative D call: TRBD1 (5 bases). This CDR3 is built from 15 residues. The germline gives CDR1 SEHNR, CDR2 FQNEAQ (reference sequence). V lost 1 base and J lost 7, with 13 bases in between. DNA for the CDR3: TGTGCCAGCAGCTTAGTAGTTCTGGGGGGTGAAAAACTGTTTTTT. Protein sequence: CASSLVVLGGEKLFF.

The J gene is TRBJ2-2, the V gene TRBV7-9; no clear D gene. Per the germline V gene, CDR1 is SEHNR and CDR2 is FQNEAQ (reference sequence). The CDR3 covers 13 residues. V was trimmed by 3 bases and J by 7 bases, leaving 9 bases between them. CDR3 coding DNA: TGTGCCAGCAGCTTTCCCTTGGACGGGGAGCTGTTTTTT. It yields the protein CASSFPLDGELFF.

This chain uses TRBV11-2 with TRBJ2-1, with no clear D. V was pared by 4 bases and J by 0 bases, with 7 bases between. Germline CDR1 is SGHAT and CDR2 is FQNNGV. The CDR3 covers 14 residues. Here the CDR3 reads CASSSPGSYNEQFF. CDR3 sequence (DNA): TGTGCCAGCAGCTCACCGGGCTCCTACAATGAGCAGTTCTTC.

The genes are TRBV7-6 and TRBJ1-5; a possible D gene is TRBD1 (5 bases). Germline loops: CDR1 SGHVS, CDR2 FNYEAQ. Trimming removed 1 base at V and 0 bases at J, with 7 bases between. This CDR3 region has 15 residues. CDR3 sequence: CASSLGQYSNQPQHF. The CDR3 DNA sequence: TGTGCCAGCAGCTTAGGACAGTATAGCAATCAGCCCCAGCATTTT.

The table lists this clone with a count of one. CDR3 coding DNA: TGTGCCAGCAGCCCCTGGAGCTCCTACGAGCAGTACTTC. Its protein is CASSPWSSYEQYF. The chain couples TRBV7-9 to TRBJ2-7; D remains unclear. The CDR3 is 13 amino acids. Trimming pared 5 bases from V and 0 bases from J, leaving 8 bases between. Germline assignment: CDR1 SEHNR and CDR2 FQNEAQ (reference sequence).

This chain joins TRBV28 and TRBJ1-3; weak D call: TRBD1 (6 bases). Germline V gives CDR1 MDHEN, CDR2 SYDVKM. V lost 6 bases and J lost 4, with 19 bases in between. The CDR3 contains 16 residues. CDR3 sequence: CASSAHREGAGNTIYF. In DNA form, the CDR3 reads TGTGCCAGCAGCGCCCACAGGGAAGGGGCGGGAAACACCATATATTTT.

V gene TRBV7-9 combines with J gene TRBJ1-1; D not certain. Trimming stripped 2 bases from V and 6 bases from J, with 4 bases between. The CDR3 consists of 11 residues. Per germline, CDR1 SEHNR and CDR2 FQNEAQ (reference sequence). CDR3 DNA sequence: TGTGCCAGCAGCTTACCGGCTGAAGCTTTCTTT. Protein sequence: CASSLPAEAFF. Variable domain in full (rest from reference TRBV7-9 and TRBJ1-1): DTGVSQNPRHKITKRGQNVTFRCDPISEHNRLYWYRQTLGQGPEFLTYFQNEAQLEKSRLLSDRFSAERPKGSFSTLEIQRTEQGDSAMYLCASSLPAEAFFGQGTRLTVV.

The gene calls are TRBV5-1 and TRBJ2-2, with D possibly called TRBD1 or TRBD2 (5 bases each). The germline gives CDR1 SGHRS, CDR2 YFSETQ. The CDR3 contains 15 residues. V was clipped by 4 bases and J by 2 bases, with 12 bases between them. In nucleotides, the CDR3 is TGCGCCAGCAGCATCGGGACGGATAACACCGGGGAGCTGTTTTTT. It is translated as CASSIGTDNTGELFF. The complete variable domain, with remaining parts taken from reference TRBV5-1 and TRBJ2-2, reads KAGVTQTPRYLIKTRGQQVTLSCSPISGHRSVSWYQQTPGQGLQFLFEYFSETQRNKGNFPGRFSGRQFSNSRSEMNVSTLELGDSALYLCASSIGTDNTGELFFGEGSRLTVL.

This chain uses TRBV30 with TRBJ1-5; D is ambiguous. V lost 3 bases, J lost 5 bases, and 11 bases lay in between. Looked up from germline, CDR1 is GTSNPN and CDR2 is SVGIG (reference sequence). The CDR3 is made up of 13 amino acids. The CDR3: CAWSRGRHQPQHF. CDR3 sequence (DNA): TGTGCCTGGAGCAGAGGGAGGCATCAGCCCCAGCATTTT.